This T cell receptor beta chain was sequenced in a study of T cell responses to AZD1222 COVID-19 vaccine. Germline values: CDR1 SEHNR, CDR2 FQNEAQ (reference sequence). The germline V and J ends were trimmed by 4 bases and 8 bases, with 9 bases remaining between them. The CDR3 runs to 12 residues. Second-dose groups at about 4 or about 12 weeks were pooled. Whole-study results and caveats: Females outnumbered males among donors, who were mostly white British; clonal diversity was possibly underestimated.

Worth noting for this clone: Its target is unknown.

Generated by immunoSEQ multiplex PCR, the TCRdb table keeps only in-frame clones and is missing some. The sample yields 100,000 or so clones, about 93% seen once. V gene TRBV7-9 combines with J gene TRBJ1-5; D call uncertain. This clonotype was sampled from an adult who received the AZD1222 COVID-19 vaccine. This specimen was peripheral blood, taken 28 days after the second AZD1222 dose. CDR3 nucleotides: TGTGCCAGCAGCTACTCTCGGGAGCCCCAGCATTTT. It yields the protein CASSYSREPQHF.